A selection of T cell receptor beta chains follows, all from one sample in a study of CD8 T cells in Susac syndrome. TCRdb recomputed calls from the immunoSEQ multiplex PCR reads with MiXCR, one row per CDR3 protein. This sample yields about 200,000 distinct CDR3 sequences, of which under 95% are seen a single time; 0.1% belongs to the top ten. Specimen: CD4+ T cells from PBMCs. All receptors derive from a human donor in good health. The CDR3 runs from the conserved cysteine through the conserved F or W.

j_call: TRBJ1-1; v_call: TRBV9; cdr3_aa: CASSVPPLNTEAFF
j_call: TRBJ2-3; v_call: TRBV3-1; cdr3_aa: CASSQEQGAGDTQYF
j_call: TRBJ2-3; v_call: TRBV7-2; cdr3_aa: CASSLFQGAGTQYF
j_call: TRBJ1-2; v_call: TRBV28; cdr3_aa: CASSYAGGFGGGNYGYTF
j_call: TRBJ2-4; v_call: TRBV20-1; cdr3_aa: CSARPGGLAKNIQYF
j_call: TRBJ2-5; v_call: TRBV5-1; cdr3_aa: CASTWDRETQYF
j_call: TRBJ2-2; v_call: TRBV2; cdr3_aa: CASSEAPELFF
j_call: TRBJ1-2; v_call: TRBV13; cdr3_aa: CASSLTRTDGYTF
j_call: TRBJ2-7; v_call: TRBV20-1; cdr3_aa: CSAMEGAREQYF
j_call: TRBJ2-5; v_call: TRBV7-6; cdr3_aa: CASSSGLADAQETQYF
j_call: TRBJ1-1; v_call: TRBV7-9; cdr3_aa: CASSLTTGAFF
j_call: TRBJ2-1; v_call: TRBV3-1; cdr3_aa: CASSPGGIASLPPYNEQFF
j_call: TRBJ2-2; v_call: TRBV20-1; cdr3_aa: CSARRTSGGLTTGELFF
j_call: TRBJ2-1; v_call: TRBV19; cdr3_aa: CASTYSDNEQFF
j_call: TRBJ1-6; v_call: TRBV6-5; cdr3_aa: CASSYLVQGGDSPLHF
j_call: TRBJ1-6; v_call: TRBV6-5; cdr3_aa: CASSYKQNNSPLHF
j_call: TRBJ2-7; v_call: TRBV6-6; cdr3_aa: CASSYGDISSYEQYF
j_call: TRBJ2-1; v_call: TRBV19; cdr3_aa: CASSATGAHNEQFF
j_call: TRBJ2-2; v_call: TRBV19; cdr3_aa: CASSIAGYGGELFF
j_call: TRBJ2-5; v_call: TRBV20-1; cdr3_aa: CSARPQRPFFETQYF
j_call: TRBJ2-3; v_call: TRBV5-1; cdr3_aa: CASSLAPASTDTQYF
j_call: TRBJ2-5; v_call: TRBV5-4; cdr3_aa: CASSSKQGAGETQYF
j_call: TRBJ2-5; v_call: TRBV12-3/TRBV12-4; cdr3_aa: CASSSGGNQETQYF
j_call: TRBJ2-7; v_call: TRBV15; cdr3_aa: CATSRGGYEQYF
j_call: TRBJ2-2; v_call: TRBV4-2; cdr3_aa: CASSQDPGDTGELFF
j_call: TRBJ2-1; v_call: TRBV19; cdr3_aa: CASSITGTADNEQFF
j_call: TRBJ1-6; v_call: TRBV20-1; cdr3_aa: CSASGQANSPLHF
j_call: TRBJ2-1; v_call: TRBV7-2; cdr3_aa: CASRRYNEQFF
j_call: TRBJ2-5; v_call: TRBV28; cdr3_aa: CASSLWSSGVQETQYF
j_call: TRBJ2-7; v_call: TRBV7-8; cdr3_aa: CASSPGGVEQYF
j_call: TRBJ1-2; v_call: TRBV28; cdr3_aa: CASSLPGGGYTF
j_call: TRBJ1-6; v_call: TRBV2; cdr3_aa: CARTQGGAFDSPLHF
j_call: TRBJ1-1; v_call: TRBV7-2; cdr3_aa: CASSLDPGAGTEAFF
j_call: TRBJ2-3; v_call: TRBV7-2; cdr3_aa: CASSPPRSTDTQYF
j_call: TRBJ1-6; v_call: TRBV7-2; cdr3_aa: CASSLGTGSANSPLHF
j_call: TRBJ1-5; v_call: TRBV5-1; cdr3_aa: CASSRDGANQPQHF
j_call: TRBJ1-2; v_call: TRBV28; cdr3_aa: CASRPPGGGYGYTF
j_call: TRBJ2-3; v_call: TRBV7-9; cdr3_aa: CASSLGRGARISTDTQYF
j_call: TRBJ2-7; v_call: TRBV29-1; cdr3_aa: CSVAQRGSYEQYF
j_call: TRBJ2-7; v_call: TRBV5-1; cdr3_aa: CASSKGDGSYEQYF
j_call: TRBJ1-2; v_call: TRBV20-1; cdr3_aa: CSGFEAAYGYTF
j_call: TRBJ2-7; v_call: TRBV19; cdr3_aa: CASSIPGQGSDEQYF
j_call: TRBJ1-3; v_call: TRBV4-1; cdr3_aa: CASSTGQGTGNTIYF
j_call: TRBJ2-3; v_call: TRBV29-1; cdr3_aa: CSSGGGLSADTQYF
j_call: TRBJ2-4; v_call: TRBV5-1; cdr3_aa: CASTRDGKNIQYF
j_call: TRBJ2-3; v_call: TRBV5-1; cdr3_aa: CASSLAGGGGTDTQYF
j_call: TRBJ2-3; v_call: TRBV29-1; cdr3_aa: CSVEGDHRGGRNTDTQYF
j_call: TRBJ1-6; v_call: TRBV13; cdr3_aa: CASSLWGAYSPLHF